These 29 T cell receptor beta chains came from one sample sequenced in a study of CD8 T cells in ankylosing spondylitis (dated by TCRdb to the late 2010s). The library was generated by 5' RACE. The sequencer was an Illumina HiSeq 2500. TCRdb took the public reads, trimmed them with fastp at Q25, ran MiXCR for clone calling and kept in-frame beta chains. Rows merge per CDR3 protein into single entries with the most common DNA and genes. The sample table records 150,000 to 250,000 distinct CDR3 sequences; 13% of these occur just once. The top ten clonotypes cover about 17% of the sample. The sequenced sample was blood, either unsorted or a sorted T cell fraction (not recorded which). The source is a male donor with ankylosing spondylitis or in good health (not recorded which).

V and J are TRBV13 and TRBJ2-2; 8 bases match TRBD2. The CDR3 sequence is 15 residues long. The germline V gene encodes CDR1 PRHDT and CDR2 FYEKMQ (reference sequence). The V and J ends lost 6 bases and 3 bases, in that order; junction bases with no gene match: 6. CDR3 coding DNA: TGTGCCAGCAGTATAGCGGGGAGGTACACCGGGGAGCTGTTTTTT. This encodes CASSIAGRYTGELFF.

The J gene is TRBJ2-1, the V gene TRBV7-9; TRBD2 aligns across 8 bases. This CDR3 comprises 16 residues. After removal of 5 bases from V and 5 bases from J, the junction contained 11 bases not matched to a gene. Germline CDR1 SEHNR, CDR2 FQNEAQ (reference sequence). Here the CDR3 DNA reads TGTGCCAGCAGCGCCCGAGCGGGGGAGAACCACAATGAGCAGTTCTTC. Translation gives CASSARAGENHNEQFF. The full variable domain, in which reference TRBV7-9 and TRBJ2-1 provide the parts outside the CDR3, is DTGVSQNPRHKITKRGQNVTFRCDPISEHNRLYWYRQTLGQGPEFLTYFQNEAQLEKSRLLSDRFSAERPKGSFSTLEIQRTEQGDSAMYLCASSARAGENHNEQFFGPGTRLTVL.

There are many counts of this clonotype. The rearrangement links TRBV7-9 to TRBJ2-7; tentatively, D is TRBD2 (5 bases). The length of the CDR3 is 13 residues. Germline V CDR1 and CDR2: SEHNR, FQNEAQ (reference sequence). V was shortened by 1 base and J by 3 bases, with 7 bases between the two germline ends. In DNA form, the CDR3 reads TGTGCCAGCAGCTTAGATGACTACTACGAGCAGTACTTC. It translates to CASSLDDYYEQYF.

This clonotype was recorded a few times. This chain connects TRBV6-1 to TRBJ2-1, with 13 nucleotides matching TRBD2. The ends lost 5 bases at V and 3 bases at J; junction bases unmatched: 13. This CDR3 comprises 19 residues. Germline V CDR1 and CDR2: MNHNS, SASEGT. The CDR3 is CASSPPRTSGRGVYNEQFF. CDR3 coding DNA: TGTGCCAGCAGTCCCCCGAGGACTAGCGGGAGAGGAGTCTACAATGAGCAGTTCTTC.

The V and J genes are TRBV5-4 and TRBJ2-5; no reliable D call. The CDR3 sequence is 16 residues long. Trimming shortened V by 3 bases and J by 4 bases, and 19 bases separated the two germline ends. Germline assignment: CDR1 SGHNT and CDR2 YYREEE (reference sequence). The CDR3 spells CASSSGSPRSPETQYF. CDR3 DNA sequence: TGTGCCAGCAGCTCCGGTTCCCCAAGGTCCCCAGAGACCCAGTACTTC.

This rearrangement joins TRBV3-1 to TRBJ2-3, with D tentatively TRBD1 or TRBD2 (6 bases each). The CDR3 is made up of 18 amino acids. V was shortened by 10 bases and J by 4 bases, with 30 bases between the two germline ends. From germline, CDR1 is LGHDT and CDR2 YNNKEL (reference sequence). The CDR3 sequence is CATSQVGPAEGGADTQYF. CDR3 DNA: TGTGCCACCTCCCAAGTGGGTCCGGCGGAGGGGGGCGCAGATACGCAGTATTTT.

In its sample, this clonotype is medium-sized. The gene calls are TRBV27 and TRBJ2-6, with D perhaps given as TRBD1 or TRBD2 (5 bases each). Germline-derived CDR1 and CDR2 are MNHEY and SMNVEV (reference sequence). The CDR3 has 16 residues. Trimming pared 4 bases from V and 0 bases from J, leaving 10 bases between. The CDR3 reads CASSSGRLSGANVLTF. In nucleotides, the CDR3 is TGTGCCAGCAGTTCGGGACGTCTCTCTGGGGCCAACGTCCTGACTTTC.

This clonotype was counted only a few times. V gene TRBV3-1 combines with J gene TRBJ2-7, with 12 nucleotides matching TRBD2. Germline lookup yields CDR1 LGHDT and CDR2 YNNKEL (reference sequence). This CDR3 comprises 17 residues. Trimming removed 4 bases from V and 0 bases from J; junction bases left unmatched: 7. CDR3 nucleotide sequence: TGTGCCAGCAGCCTAGGGACTAGCGGGCCAAGCTCCTACGAGCAGTACTTC. It yields the protein CASSLGTSGPSSYEQYF.

This clonotype turned up a few times. The chain combines TRBV6-4 with TRBJ1-1; weak D call: TRBD1 (6 bases). V lost 5 bases to trimming and J lost 4 bases, with 11 bases between them. The CDR3 is made up of 13 amino acids. Germline V gene sequence: CDR1 MRHNA, CDR2 SNTAGT. The CDR3 sequence is CASSLQGTTEAFF. In DNA form, the CDR3 reads TGTGCCAGCAGTCTACAGGGAACCACTGAAGCTTTCTTT.

The V and J genes are TRBV29-1 and TRBJ2-1, with TRBD2 matching 7 bases. This CDR3 is built from 15 residues. The trim removed 2 bases at V and 4 bases at J, leaving 8 bases unmatched. Germline CDR1 is SQVTM and CDR2 is ANQGSEA. CDR3 nucleotides: TGCAGCGTTGAATCCCTAGCGGTGGGTTACAATGAGCAGTTCTTC. It is translated as CSVESLAVGYNEQFF.

V gene TRBV24-1 combines with J gene TRBJ2-1, with D maybe TRBD1 (6 bases). The CDR3 is made up of 16 amino acids. V was cut by 5 bases and J by 6 bases, with 19 bases left in between. Germline V gene sequence: CDR1 KGHDR, CDR2 SFDVKD. CDR3 DNA: TGTGCCACCAGTGCCACTACGGACAGTCGTGCCAATGAGCAGTTCTTC. Protein sequence: CATSATTDSRANEQFF.

This clonotype was recorded a few times. V is TRBV6-4 and J is TRBJ1-1; TRBD1 might be the D (6 bases). The CDR3 contains 14 residues. V was cut by 0 bases and J by 4 bases, with 9 bases left in between. CDR1 and CDR2 (germline): MRHNA, SNTAGT. CDR3: CASSDSAGVTEAFF. CDR3 nucleotide sequence: TGTGCCAGCAGTGACTCGGCAGGGGTCACTGAAGCTTTCTTT.

This clonotype was detected only a few times. The chain recombines TRBV2 with TRBJ2-1; no reliable D call. The V gene lost 7 bases and the J gene lost 13 bases, with 11 bases spanning the gap. The length of the CDR3 is 10 residues. Per germline, CDR1 SNHLY and CDR2 FYNNEI. CDR3 residues: CASIGPAQFF. CDR3 DNA: TGTGCCAGCATAGGACCGGCTCAGTTCTTC.

This rearrangement joins TRBV25-1 to TRBJ2-5; D may be TRBD1 or TRBD2 (5 bases each). Germline V gene data show CDR1 as MGHDK and CDR2 as SYGVNS. CDR3 size: 14 residues. V lost 0 bases and J lost 3, with 8 bases in between. The CDR3 sequence: CASSEYGGKETQYF. The DNA of the CDR3 is TGTGCCAGCAGTGAATATGGGGGAAAAGAGACCCAGTACTTC.

This clonotype has only a few counts. The V and J genes are TRBV5-5 and TRBJ2-1; the D gene is possibly TRBD1 (5 bases). This CDR3 contains 15 residues. The germline V gene has CDR1 SGHKS and CDR2 YYEKEE (reference sequence). The V end lost 0 bases, the J end lost 7 bases, and 14 bases lay between the germline ends. The CDR3 sequence is CASSLGGRTRNEQFF. The CDR3 region has the DNA TGTGCCAGCAGCTTGGGGGGCCGTACGCGGAATGAGCAGTTCTTC.

The chain links TRBV27 to TRBJ1-5; unclear D gene. V lost 3 bases and J 7 bases, leaving 7 bases between the germline ends. CDR3 size: 12 residues. Per germline, CDR1 MNHEY and CDR2 SMNVEV (reference sequence). CDR3 bases: TGTGCCAGCAGTTTCCCGGGGCAGCCCCAGCATTTT. This sequence encodes CASSFPGQPQHF.

This clonotype was seen only a few times. This CDR3 is CASSSGQGFLYEQYF. In nucleotides, the CDR3 is TGCGCCAGCAGCTCGGGACAGGGATTCCTCTACGAGCAGTACTTC. V gene TRBV5-1 combines with J gene TRBJ2-7; the match to TRBD1 covers 9 bases. Germline CDR1 and CDR2: SGHRS and YFSETQ. The CDR3 extends over 15 amino acids. With V trimmed by 3 bases and J by 3 bases, 7 bases remained unmatched.

V and J are TRBV7-2 and TRBJ1-2, with D possibly being TRBD1 (5 bases). V shed 6 bases and J shed 0 bases, with 11 bases lying between them. This CDR3 has 14 residues. Germline CDR1 SGHTA, CDR2 FQGNSA. CDR3 amino acids: CASSWGLANYGYTF. The DNA for the CDR3 is TGTGCCAGCAGTTGGGGCTTAGCTAACTATGGCTACACCTTC.

This clonotype has a count of ten or more. Written as DNA, the CDR3 is TGTGCCAGTAGTATAACCGACTCTACCACCGGGGAGCTGTTTTTT. Its translation: CASSITDSTTGELFF. The chain combines TRBV19 with TRBJ2-2; D not resolved. Germline V gene sequence: CDR1 LNHDA, CDR2 SQIVND (reference sequence). With 2 bases removed from V and 4 bases from J, the gap between germline ends came to 11 bases. The CDR3 runs to 15 residues.

This clonotype was found a few times. The J gene is TRBJ2-7, the V gene TRBV12-3 or TRBV12-4; D uncertain. The CDR3 is 15 residues long. Deletions cut 3 bases from V and 1 base from J, with 13 bases between. CDR3 residues: CASSLGQDPSYEQYF. The CDR3 DNA follows: TGTGCCAGCAGTTTGGGCCAGGACCCATCCTACGAGCAGTACTTC.

This chain uses TRBV4-2 with TRBJ2-7; weak D call: TRBD2 (5 bases). V gave up 4 bases and J gave up 1 base, with 11 bases separating them. CDR1 is LGHNA and CDR2 is YNFKEQ in the germline V gene. The CDR3 runs to 14 residues. The CDR3 DNA reads TGTGCCAGCAGCCCTGGGCCGGGATCCTACGAGCAGTACTTC. This codes for CASSPGPGSYEQYF.

This clonotype has ten or more counts. The V and J genes are TRBV5-6 and TRBJ1-1; D is undetermined. The CDR3 runs 14 residues. The germline CDR1 and CDR2 sequences are SGHDT and YYEEEE. Trimming shortened V by 5 bases and J by 7 bases, and 18 bases separated the two germline ends. In DNA, the CDR3 is TGTGCCAGCAGACGATGGGCTGGAGTGCTTGAAGCTTTCTTT. This gives the protein CASRRWAGVLEAFF. Full variable domain (outside the CDR3, taken from reference TRBV5-6 and TRBJ1-1): DAGVTQSPTHLIKTRGQQVTLRCSPKSGHDTVSWYQQALGQGPQFIFQYYEEEERQRGNFPDRFSGHQFPNYSSELNVNALLLGDSALYLCASRRWAGVLEAFFGQGTRLTVV.

The V gene is TRBV7-9, the J gene TRBJ2-2, with 7 bases lining up with TRBD2. This CDR3 is built from 17 residues. Germline V lookup: CDR1 SEHNR, CDR2 FQNEAQ (reference sequence). The V segment lost 2 bases and the J segment 5 bases; nucleotides outside the gene matches: 11. The CDR3 loop is CASSLRVRRGRTGELFF. The CDR3 nucleotides read TGTGCCAGCAGCTTAAGGGTGCGGCGGGGGAGGACCGGGGAGCTGTTTTTT. The entire variable domain, with the rest obtained from reference TRBV7-9 and TRBJ2-2, is as follows: DTGVSQNPRHKITKRGQNVTFRCDPISEHNRLYWYRQTLGQGPEFLTYFQNEAQLEKSRLLSDRFSAERPKGSFSTLEIQRTEQGDSAMYLCASSLRVRRGRTGELFFGEGSRLTVL.

Comment on this clonotype: Germline is not matched at one junction end, which may reflect a read error. The chain combines TRBV7-6 with TRBJ2-6; tentatively, D is TRBD2 (6 bases). The germline gives CDR1 SGHVS, CDR2 FNYEAQ. The CDR3 is 16 amino acids. The CDR3 nucleotides are TGTGCCAGCAGCGCGGGACGGCCCTCTTGGGCCAACGTCCTGACTTTC. Amino acid sequence: CASSAGRPSWANVLTF.

This clonotype was counted at least ten times. The V and J genes are TRBV4-1 and TRBJ2-5, with D possibly matching TRBD2 (6 bases). The V end lost 0 bases, the J end lost 1 base, and 12 bases lay between the germline ends. This CDR3 has 16 residues. Germline V gene data show CDR1 as MGHRA and CDR2 as YSYEKL. CDR3 loop: CASSQEGGTLQETQYF. As DNA, the CDR3 is TGCGCCAGCAGCCAAGAAGGAGGGACCCTCCAAGAGACCCAGTACTTC.

The sample holds a few counts of this clonotype. The chain joins TRBV5-1 to TRBJ2-5, with 9 bases fitting TRBD2. Germline trimming cut 5 bases from V and 2 bases from J; bases unmatched to any gene: 7. The CDR3 loop spans 15 amino acids. Per germline, CDR1 SGHRS and CDR2 YFSETQ. The CDR3 here is CASRRAGGFQETQYF. The CDR3 nucleotides read TGCGCCAGCAGACGAGCGGGGGGATTTCAAGAGACCCAGTACTTC.

The V call is TRBV11-2, the J call TRBJ2-2, with D unclear. Germline CDR1 and CDR2: SGHAT and FQNNGV. The CDR3 runs to 15 residues. V was trimmed by 3 bases and J by 0 bases, leaving 8 bases between them. The CDR3 protein is CASSFSYPNTGELFF. CDR3 in DNA: TGTGCCAGCAGCTTTTCTTACCCGAACACCGGGGAGCTGTTTTTT.

This clonotype has ten or more counts. The chain carries TRBV7-9 and TRBJ2-1; no clear D. Germline V CDR1 and CDR2: SEHNR, FQNEAQ (reference sequence). Trimming stripped 4 bases from V and 10 bases from J, with 8 bases between. The CDR3 is made up of 11 amino acids. CDR3 sequence: CASSYSFEQFF. CDR3 nucleotide sequence: TGTGCCAGCAGCTACAGTTTCGAGCAGTTCTTC.

This chain connects TRBV27 to TRBJ2-3, with D unclear. V was pared by 4 bases and J by 6 bases, with 14 bases between. Per germline, CDR1 MNHEY and CDR2 SMNVEV (reference sequence). There are 14 residues in the CDR3. The CDR3 region is CASSSRPYPDTQYF. The CDR3, as DNA: TGTGCCAGCAGTTCCCGGCCGTACCCCGATACGCAGTATTTT.